This is a list of T cell receptor beta chains from one sample in a study of blood T cell repertoires in COVID-19. The method was immunoSEQ multiplex PCR; TCRdb's version includes in-frame clones alone and lacks a portion of them. The table includes approximately 200,000 clones, approximately 86% detected once. Material: peripheral blood. The receptors here all came from a man younger than 45 with acute or convalescent COVID-19. The CDR3 runs from the conserved cysteine through the conserved F or W. Fields, in order: clone size, V gene, CDR3 length, D gene, J gene, CDR3 protein, CDR3 DNA. A D gene is named only where the DNA matches it firmly. Size tells how often a clone was seen (once, few, many) or the class of an expanded clone, and some rows leave it out.

clone size: few
V gene: TRBV28
CDR3 length: 14
D gene: -
J gene: TRBJ1-1
CDR3 protein: CATARRVGGTEAFF
CDR3 DNA: TGTGCCACAGCACGGAGGGTCGGGGGCACTGAAGCTTTCTTT

clone size: -
V gene: TRBV11-2
CDR3 length: 12
D gene: -
J gene: TRBJ1-1
CDR3 protein: CASSFGGTEAFF
CDR3 DNA: TGTGCCAGCAGCTTCGGAGGGACTGAAGCTTTCTTT

clone size: -
V gene: TRBV4-1
CDR3 length: 16
D gene: TRBD1
J gene: TRBJ1-5
CDR3 protein: CASSQAGGFGNQPQHF
CDR3 DNA: TGCGCCAGCAGCCAAGCAGGGGGCTTCGGCAATCAGCCCCAGCATTTT

clone size: once
V gene: TRBV19
CDR3 length: 14
D gene: -
J gene: TRBJ2-3
CDR3 protein: CASSTSPGGDTQYF
CDR3 DNA: TGTGCCAGTAGCACCTCCCCTGGAGGGGATACGCAGTATTTT

clone size: -
V gene: TRBV6-2/TRBV6-3
CDR3 length: 17
D gene: TRBD2
J gene: TRBJ2-3
CDR3 protein: CASSYGGLAGPTDTQYF
CDR3 DNA: TGTGCCAGCAGTTACGGAGGACTAGCGGGACCCACAGATACGCAGTATTTT

clone size: -
V gene: TRBV20-1
CDR3 length: 16
D gene: TRBD2
J gene: TRBJ2-7
CDR3 protein: CSASGTSGIDSYEQYF
CDR3 DNA: TGCAGTGCTAGTGGGACTAGCGGAATCGATTCCTACGAGCAGTACTTC

clone size: -
V gene: TRBV30
CDR3 length: 16
D gene: -
J gene: TRBJ1-6
CDR3 protein: CAWTLAGGLGGSPLHF
CDR3 DNA: TGTGCCTGGACTCTAGCGGGGGGTCTCGGGGGTTCACCCCTCCACTTT

clone size: -
V gene: TRBV6-5
CDR3 length: 15
D gene: TRBD1
J gene: TRBJ2-1
CDR3 protein: CASSYSDRGLGEQFF
CDR3 DNA: TGTGCCAGCAGTTACTCTGACAGGGGGCTCGGTGAGCAGTTCTTC

clone size: -
V gene: TRBV15
CDR3 length: 16
D gene: -
J gene: TRBJ2-5
CDR3 protein: CATSGAGPRYQETQYF
CDR3 DNA: TGTGCCACCAGCGGCGCAGGGCCACGGTACCAAGAGACCCAGTACTTC

clone size: -
V gene: TRBV6-5
CDR3 length: 14
D gene: TRBD1
J gene: TRBJ1-2
CDR3 protein: CASILDRGRIGYTF
CDR3 DNA: TGTGCCAGCATCCTGGACAGGGGGCGTATTGGCTACACCTTC

clone size: -
V gene: TRBV7-7
CDR3 length: 16
D gene: TRBD2
J gene: TRBJ2-5
CDR3 protein: CASSSIAGGPRETQYF
CDR3 DNA: TGTGCTAGCAGCTCCATCGCGGGGGGGCCAAGAGAGACCCAGTACTTC

clone size: -
V gene: TRBV4-2
CDR3 length: 15
D gene: -
J gene: TRBJ1-3
CDR3 protein: CASSLSGSSGNTIYF
CDR3 DNA: TGTGCCAGCAGCCTGAGCGGGAGCTCTGGAAACACCATATATTTT

clone size: -
V gene: TRBV6-6
CDR3 length: 15
D gene: TRBD2
J gene: TRBJ2-1
CDR3 protein: CASSSWRGNYNEQFF
CDR3 DNA: TGTGCCAGCAGTTCATGGCGGGGGAACTACAATGAGCAGTTCTTC

clone size: -
V gene: TRBV4-1
CDR3 length: 16
D gene: -
J gene: TRBJ2-5
CDR3 protein: CASSPLGLQDQETQYF
CDR3 DNA: TGCGCCAGCAGCCCCCTTGGACTCCAGGACCAAGAGACCCAGTACTTC

clone size: -
V gene: TRBV19
CDR3 length: 14
D gene: TRBD2
J gene: TRBJ2-7
CDR3 protein: CASSEGGGTYEQYF
CDR3 DNA: TGTGCCAGTAGCGAGGGCGGGGGTACCTACGAGCAGTACTTC

clone size: -
V gene: TRBV18
CDR3 length: 14
D gene: -
J gene: TRBJ1-3
CDR3 protein: CASSLTGSGNTIYF
CDR3 DNA: TGTGCCAGCTCGTTAACAGGCTCTGGAAACACCATATATTTT

clone size: once
V gene: TRBV7-2
CDR3 length: 17
D gene: -
J gene: TRBJ1-2
CDR3 protein: CASSLDPTFNAIYGYTF
CDR3 DNA: TGTGCCAGCAGCTTAGACCCCACTTTTAACGCTATCTATGGCTACACCTTC

clone size: -
V gene: TRBV6-6
CDR3 length: 15
D gene: TRBD1
J gene: TRBJ2-3
CDR3 protein: CASSYWDRSTDTQYF
CDR3 DNA: TGTGCCAGCAGTTACTGGGACAGATCAACAGATACGCAGTATTTT

clone size: once
V gene: TRBV6-5
CDR3 length: 16
D gene: TRBD1
J gene: TRBJ1-6
CDR3 protein: CASSSRAGQGGSPLHF
CDR3 DNA: TGTGCCAGCAGTTCCAGAGCGGGACAGGGCGGCTCACCCCTCCACTTT

clone size: -
V gene: TRBV30
CDR3 length: 17
D gene: TRBD2
J gene: TRBJ2-1
CDR3 protein: CACQGQGLRTSGSGQFF
CDR3 DNA: TGTGCCTGCCAGGGACAGGGATTGAGGACTAGCGGGAGTGGCCAGTTCTTC

clone size: -
V gene: TRBV27
CDR3 length: 15
D gene: TRBD2
J gene: TRBJ2-7
CDR3 protein: CASSLSGGLSYEQYF
CDR3 DNA: TGTGCCAGCAGTTTAAGCGGGGGATTGTCCTACGAGCAGTACTTC

clone size: -
V gene: TRBV5-1
CDR3 length: 16
D gene: TRBD2
J gene: TRBJ2-1
CDR3 protein: CASSGTTSGGANEQFF
CDR3 DNA: TGCGCCAGCAGCGGGACTACTAGCGGGGGGGCCAATGAGCAGTTCTTC

clone size: -
V gene: TRBV6-2/TRBV6-3
CDR3 length: 16
D gene: -
J gene: TRBJ2-4
CDR3 protein: CASSLYTPEAKNIQYF
CDR3 DNA: TGTGCCAGCAGCTTATACACACCTGAAGCCAAAAACATTCAGTACTTC

clone size: -
V gene: TRBV10-3
CDR3 length: 13
D gene: TRBD1
J gene: TRBJ1-1
CDR3 protein: CATQWDRDTEAFF
CDR3 DNA: TGTGCCACTCAGTGGGACAGGGACACTGAAGCTTTCTTT

clone size: -
V gene: TRBV19
CDR3 length: 13
D gene: -
J gene: TRBJ2-1
CDR3 protein: CASSSTGYNEQFF
CDR3 DNA: TGTGCCAGTAGCTCGACAGGTTACAATGAGCAGTTCTTC

clone size: -
V gene: TRBV28
CDR3 length: 16
D gene: TRBD2
J gene: TRBJ2-3
CDR3 protein: CASSGPGLAGSDTQYF
CDR3 DNA: TGTGCCAGCAGTGGCCCGGGACTAGCGGGTTCAGATACGCAGTATTTT

clone size: -
V gene: TRBV27
CDR3 length: 15
D gene: TRBD1
J gene: TRBJ2-7
CDR3 protein: CASRVPGQGFYEQYF
CDR3 DNA: TGTGCCAGCAGGGTACCGGGACAGGGATTCTACGAGCAGTACTTC

clone size: -
V gene: TRBV7-8
CDR3 length: 17
D gene: TRBD2
J gene: TRBJ2-3
CDR3 protein: CASSLVAGVKERNTQYF
CDR3 DNA: TGTGCCAGCAGCTTAGTGGCGGGAGTAAAGGAGAGGAATACGCAGTATTTT

clone size: -
V gene: TRBV5-1
CDR3 length: 13
D gene: -
J gene: TRBJ2-5
CDR3 protein: CASSWDTEETQYF
CDR3 DNA: TGCGCCAGCAGCTGGGACACCGAAGAGACCCAGTACTTC

clone size: -
V gene: TRBV6-5
CDR3 length: 14
D gene: TRBD2
J gene: TRBJ2-3
CDR3 protein: CASSYSGLVDTQYF
CDR3 DNA: TGTGCCAGCAGTTACTCGGGACTAGTAGATACGCAGTATTTT

clone size: -
V gene: TRBV6-5
CDR3 length: 14
D gene: -
J gene: TRBJ2-7
CDR3 protein: CASSWGRSSYEQYF
CDR3 DNA: TGTGCCAGCAGCTGGGGCAGGAGCTCCTACGAGCAGTACTTC

clone size: -
V gene: TRBV4-1
CDR3 length: 13
D gene: -
J gene: TRBJ2-3
CDR3 protein: CASSQDQINTQYF
CDR3 DNA: TGCGCCAGCAGCCAAGATCAGATTAATACGCAGTATTTT

clone size: -
V gene: TRBV5-1
CDR3 length: 15
D gene: TRBD2
J gene: TRBJ2-1
CDR3 protein: CASSPGTSGSNEQFF
CDR3 DNA: TGCGCCAGCAGCCCGGGGACTAGCGGGAGTAATGAGCAGTTCTTC

clone size: few
V gene: TRBV6-5
CDR3 length: 13
D gene: -
J gene: TRBJ1-2
CDR3 protein: CASSLTANYGYTF
CDR3 DNA: TGTGCCAGCAGCCTCACAGCTAACTATGGCTACACCTTC

clone size: -
V gene: TRBV19
CDR3 length: 15
D gene: -
J gene: TRBJ1-5
CDR3 protein: CASSMLWEGNQPQHF
CDR3 DNA: TGTGCCAGTAGTATGTTGTGGGAGGGCAATCAGCCCCAGCATTTT

clone size: -
V gene: TRBV20-1
CDR3 length: 14
D gene: -
J gene: TRBJ2-2
CDR3 protein: CSASPRVKTGELFF
CDR3 DNA: TGCAGTGCTAGTCCCAGGGTTAAAACCGGGGAGCTGTTTTTT

clone size: -
V gene: TRBV6-5
CDR3 length: 15
D gene: -
J gene: TRBJ1-4
CDR3 protein: CASSREGMTNEKLFF
CDR3 DNA: TGTGCCAGCAGCCGCGAGGGTATGACTAATGAAAAACTGTTTTTT

clone size: -
V gene: TRBV5-6
CDR3 length: 16
D gene: TRBD1
J gene: TRBJ1-5
CDR3 protein: CASSLAGTGVGQPQHF
CDR3 DNA: TGTGCCAGCAGCCTGGCTGGGACAGGGGTGGGACAGCCCCAGCATTTT

clone size: once
V gene: TRBV15
CDR3 length: 13
D gene: -
J gene: TRBJ1-2
CDR3 protein: CATSPRQTYGYTF
CDR3 DNA: TGTGCCACCAGCCCGCGACAGACCTATGGCTACACCTTC

clone size: -
V gene: TRBV5-1
CDR3 length: 15
D gene: TRBD2
J gene: TRBJ2-2
CDR3 protein: CASSLVAGAAGELFF
CDR3 DNA: TGCGCCAGCAGCTTGGTAGCGGGAGCTGCCGGGGAGCTGTTTTTT

clone size: -
V gene: TRBV5-8
CDR3 length: 14
D gene: -
J gene: TRBJ1-1
CDR3 protein: CASSLLRGETEAFF
CDR3 DNA: TGTGCCAGCAGCTTACTAAGGGGTGAGACTGAAGCTTTCTTT

clone size: -
V gene: TRBV5-1
CDR3 length: 16
D gene: TRBD1
J gene: TRBJ2-3
CDR3 protein: CASRLRQGAFTDTQYF
CDR3 DNA: TGCGCCAGCAGGTTGCGACAGGGGGCCTTCACAGATACGCAGTATTTT

clone size: -
V gene: TRBV6-6
CDR3 length: 12
D gene: -
J gene: TRBJ1-2
CDR3 protein: CASIQGNYGYTF
CDR3 DNA: TGTGCCAGCATACAGGGAAACTATGGCTACACCTTC

clone size: -
V gene: TRBV19
CDR3 length: 16
D gene: TRBD1
J gene: TRBJ1-4
CDR3 protein: CASSTRKGQGLEKLFF
CDR3 DNA: TGTGCCAGTAGTACTCGAAAGGGACAGGGGCTTGAAAAACTGTTTTTT

clone size: once
V gene: TRBV28
CDR3 length: 17
D gene: TRBD1
J gene: TRBJ1-1
CDR3 protein: CASSFLQGASRNTEAFF
CDR3 DNA: TGTGCCAGCAGTTTTTTGCAGGGGGCAAGTCGGAACACTGAAGCTTTCTTT

clone size: -
V gene: TRBV2
CDR3 length: 14
D gene: TRBD1
J gene: TRBJ1-4
CDR3 protein: CASSGTGRGEKLFF
CDR3 DNA: TGTGCCAGCAGTGGGACAGGGAGGGGTGAAAAACTGTTTTTT

clone size: -
V gene: TRBV12-5
CDR3 length: 14
D gene: TRBD1
J gene: TRBJ1-4
CDR3 protein: CASGRGTGDEKLFF
CDR3 DNA: TGTGCTAGTGGTAGGGGGACAGGGGACGAAAAACTGTTTTTT

clone size: few
V gene: TRBV3-1/TRBV3-2
CDR3 length: 14
D gene: -
J gene: TRBJ1-2
CDR3 protein: CASSQRQRSYGYTF
CDR3 DNA: TGTGCCAGCAGCCAGCGACAACGATCTTATGGCTACACCTTC

clone size: -
V gene: TRBV24-1
CDR3 length: 17
D gene: TRBD2
J gene: TRBJ2-3
CDR3 protein: CATSDPLSGSWGDTQYF
CDR3 DNA: TGTGCCACCAGTGATCCCCTTAGCGGGAGCTGGGGAGATACGCAGTATTTT

clone size: -
V gene: TRBV4-1
CDR3 length: 13
D gene: -
J gene: TRBJ1-3
CDR3 protein: CASSQEQIPAIYF
CDR3 DNA: TGCGCCAGCAGCCAAGAACAGATTCCAGCCATATATTTT

clone size: -
V gene: TRBV18
CDR3 length: 17
D gene: TRBD2
J gene: TRBJ2-3
CDR3 protein: CASSPLPALAGSDTQYF
CDR3 DNA: TGTGCCAGCTCACCCCTGCCCGCACTAGCGGGGTCAGATACGCAGTATTTT

clone size: -
V gene: TRBV18
CDR3 length: 16
D gene: -
J gene: TRBJ1-1
CDR3 protein: CASFPYLSVAGTEAFF
CDR3 DNA: TGTGCCAGCTTCCCCTATTTGTCTGTTGCTGGCACTGAAGCTTTCTTT

clone size: -
V gene: TRBV11-2
CDR3 length: 15
D gene: -
J gene: TRBJ1-5
CDR3 protein: CASSLERGSNQPQHF
CDR3 DNA: TGTGCCAGCAGCTTGGAGCGGGGAAGCAATCAGCCCCAGCATTTT